A selection of T cell receptor beta chains follows, all from one sample in a study of tumor-infiltrating lymphocytes in localized non-small cell lung cancer. Method: immunoSEQ multiplex PCR; TCRdb's copy keeps in-frame clones and lacks some. The profile covers around 10,000 clones, with 60% appearing a single time and roughly 11% taken by the ten largest. Sequencing was performed on uninvolved lung tissue not adjacent to the tumor. Receptors originate from a human donor with non-small cell lung cancer. Each CDR3 is given with its conserved first and last residue. Fields, in order: D gene, clone size, J gene, V gene, CDR3 protein, CDR3 DNA. A D gene is named only where the DNA matches it firmly. Not every row has a clone size; where given, it reads once, few, many or a size class.

D gene: NA; clone size: NA; J gene: TRBJ2-7; V gene: TRBV6-5; CDR3 protein: CASSRLAYEQYF; CDR3 DNA: TGTGCCAGCAGCCGACTTGCTTACGAGCAGTACTTC
D gene: NA; clone size: few; J gene: TRBJ1-5; V gene: TRBV7-9; CDR3 protein: CASAGSNQPQHF; CDR3 DNA: TGTGCCAGCGCAGGGAGCAATCAGCCCCAGCATTTT
D gene: NA; clone size: few; J gene: TRBJ1-2; V gene: TRBV7-9; CDR3 protein: CASSLYEVANYGYTF; CDR3 DNA: TGTGCCAGCAGCTTATACGAGGTTGCTAACTATGGCTACACCTTC
D gene: NA; clone size: NA; J gene: TRBJ2-5; V gene: TRBV27; CDR3 protein: CASSPNSDQETQYF; CDR3 DNA: TGTGCCAGCAGTCCCAACTCTGACCAAGAGACCCAGTACTTC
D gene: TRBD1; clone size: NA; J gene: TRBJ1-2; V gene: TRBV7-2; CDR3 protein: CASSDGTGHNYGYTF; CDR3 DNA: TGTGCCAGCAGCGACGGGACAGGCCATAACTATGGCTACACCTTC
D gene: NA; clone size: NA; J gene: TRBJ1-5; V gene: TRBV7-3; CDR3 protein: CASSFHTRQPQHF; CDR3 DNA: TGTGCCAGCAGCTTCCACACGAGGCAGCCCCAGCATTTT
D gene: NA; clone size: NA; J gene: TRBJ1-4; V gene: TRBV21-1; CDR3 protein: CASRTGVGSRRRKLFF; CDR3 DNA: TGTGCCAGCCGGACAGGGGTTGGTAGTAGACGCCGAAAACTGTTTTTT
D gene: NA; clone size: NA; J gene: TRBJ2-7; V gene: TRBV7-6; CDR3 protein: CASSLEGQVAGEQYF; CDR3 DNA: TGTGCCAGCAGCTTAGAAGGACAGGTAGCGGGAGAGCAGTACTTC
D gene: TRBD1; clone size: NA; J gene: TRBJ1-5; V gene: TRBV7-8; CDR3 protein: CASSSETVGTGNQPQHF; CDR3 DNA: TGTGCCAGCAGCTCAGAAACCGTTGGGACAGGCAATCAGCCCCAGCATTTT
D gene: TRBD1; clone size: NA; J gene: TRBJ1-2; V gene: TRBV4-1; CDR3 protein: CASSQGGGRYGYTF; CDR3 DNA: TGCGCCAGCAGCCAAGGAGGGGGCCGGTATGGCTACACCTTC
D gene: NA; clone size: NA; J gene: TRBJ1-4; V gene: TRBV6-5; CDR3 protein: CASSYSTGYNEKLFF; CDR3 DNA: TGTGCCAGCAGTTACTCTACAGGCTATAATGAAAAACTGTTTTTT
D gene: NA; clone size: NA; J gene: TRBJ1-1; V gene: TRBV19; CDR3 protein: CASRGDAARRTEAFF; CDR3 DNA: TGTGCCAGTAGGGGAGACGCCGCCCGAAGGACTGAAGCTTTCTTT
D gene: NA; clone size: NA; J gene: TRBJ1-1; V gene: TRBV20-1; CDR3 protein: CSAYRITEAFF; CDR3 DNA: TGCAGTGCTTACAGGATTACTGAAGCTTTCTTT
D gene: NA; clone size: few; J gene: TRBJ1-2; V gene: TRBV2; CDR3 protein: CARRYTGGAPTGYTF; CDR3 DNA: TGTGCCAGGAGATACACGGGCGGGGCCCCGACGGGCTACACCTTC
D gene: NA; clone size: NA; J gene: TRBJ2-7; V gene: TRBV19; CDR3 protein: CASSPRVSYEQYF; CDR3 DNA: TGTGCCAGTAGTCCGAGGGTCTCCTACGAGCAGTACTTC
D gene: NA; clone size: NA; J gene: TRBJ2-4; V gene: TRBV5-1; CDR3 protein: CASSLTAQAKNIQYF; CDR3 DNA: TGCGCCAGCAGCTTGACAGCCCAAGCCAAAAACATTCAGTACTTC
D gene: NA; clone size: few; J gene: TRBJ2-7; V gene: TRBV19; CDR3 protein: CASSISGTKIHEQYF; CDR3 DNA: TGTGCCAGTAGTATCTCCGGGACAAAGATCCACGAGCAGTACTTC
D gene: TRBD1; clone size: once; J gene: TRBJ2-3; V gene: TRBV27; CDR3 protein: CASSPHRQGADTQYF; CDR3 DNA: TGTGCCAGCAGTCCCCACCGACAGGGGGCAGATACGCAGTATTTT
D gene: TRBD1; clone size: NA; J gene: TRBJ2-3; V gene: TRBV5-1; CDR3 protein: CASSYDRGRSTDTQYF; CDR3 DNA: TGCGCCAGCAGTTATGACAGGGGCCGAAGCACAGATACGCAGTATTTT
D gene: NA; clone size: NA; J gene: TRBJ2-3; V gene: TRBV28; CDR3 protein: CASSQGWSTDTQYF; CDR3 DNA: TGTGCCAGCAGCCAGGGTTGGAGCACAGATACGCAGTATTTT
D gene: NA; clone size: NA; J gene: TRBJ1-1; V gene: TRBV11-3; CDR3 protein: CASGRSGNTEAFF; CDR3 DNA: TGTGCCAGCGGCCGTTCGGGGAACACTGAAGCTTTCTTT
D gene: TRBD2; clone size: NA; J gene: TRBJ2-5; V gene: TRBV4-1; CDR3 protein: CASSRASGGAGETQYF; CDR3 DNA: TGCGCCAGCAGCCGAGCTAGCGGGGGGGCCGGGGAGACCCAGTACTTC
D gene: NA; clone size: NA; J gene: TRBJ1-1; V gene: TRBV5-8; CDR3 protein: CASKRGRWNTEAFF; CDR3 DNA: TGTGCCAGCAAGCGGGGGCGATGGAACACTGAAGCTTTCTTT
D gene: TRBD2; clone size: NA; J gene: TRBJ2-5; V gene: TRBV11-3; CDR3 protein: CASSWGLAGEETQYF; CDR3 DNA: TGTGCCAGCAGCTGGGGACTAGCGGGGGAAGAGACCCAGTACTTC
D gene: NA; clone size: medium-sized; J gene: TRBJ2-2; V gene: TRBV5-4; CDR3 protein: CASSFKGANTGELFF; CDR3 DNA: TGTGCCAGCAGCTTCAAGGGCGCGAACACCGGGGAGCTGTTTTTT
D gene: NA; clone size: medium-sized; J gene: TRBJ1-6; V gene: TRBV6-5; CDR3 protein: CASKRGEAYNSPLHF; CDR3 DNA: TGTGCCAGCAAGCGGGGTGAGGCCTATAATTCACCCCTCCACTTT
D gene: NA; clone size: NA; J gene: TRBJ1-3; V gene: TRBV11-3; CDR3 protein: CASSLLGTAGNTIYF; CDR3 DNA: TGTGCCAGCAGCCTTCTAGGGACGGCTGGAAACACCATATATTTT
D gene: NA; clone size: NA; J gene: TRBJ1-5; V gene: TRBV19; CDR3 protein: CASSIAVRSNQPQHF; CDR3 DNA: TGTGCCAGTAGTATAGCGGTTCGTAGCAATCAGCCCCAGCATTTT
D gene: NA; clone size: NA; J gene: TRBJ1-6; V gene: TRBV6-5; CDR3 protein: CASSYSGQPYSPLHF; CDR3 DNA: TGTGCCAGCAGTTACTCGGGACAACCTTATTCACCCCTCCACTTT
D gene: NA; clone size: NA; J gene: TRBJ2-7; V gene: TRBV13; CDR3 protein: CASSPQRHEQYF; CDR3 DNA: TGTGCCAGCAGCCCACAGCGGCACGAGCAGTACTTC
D gene: TRBD2; clone size: few; J gene: TRBJ2-7; V gene: TRBV28; CDR3 protein: CASSSAGTRGYEQYF; CDR3 DNA: TGTGCCAGCAGTTCAGCCGGGACTAGGGGTTACGAGCAGTACTTC
D gene: NA; clone size: NA; J gene: TRBJ1-3; V gene: TRBV11-1; CDR3 protein: CASREGPISGNTIYF; CDR3 DNA: TGTGCCAGCAGGGAGGGGCCCATCTCTGGAAACACCATATATTTT
D gene: NA; clone size: NA; J gene: TRBJ1-1; V gene: TRBV20-1; CDR3 protein: CSARSYTEAFF; CDR3 DNA: TGCAGTGCTAGGAGCTACACTGAAGCTTTCTTT
D gene: TRBD1; clone size: NA; J gene: TRBJ2-1; V gene: TRBV5-4; CDR3 protein: CASSSPGQGTNEQFF; CDR3 DNA: TGTGCCAGCAGCTCGCCGGGACAGGGCACCAATGAGCAGTTCTTC
D gene: TRBD1; clone size: NA; J gene: TRBJ1-2; V gene: TRBV27; CDR3 protein: CASRDSGSYTF; CDR3 DNA: TGTGCCAGTCGGGACAGTGGAAGCTACACCTTC
D gene: NA; clone size: medium-sized; J gene: TRBJ2-2; V gene: TRBV5-4; CDR3 protein: CASSMTTDTGELFF; CDR3 DNA: TGTGCCAGCAGCATGACAACGGACACCGGGGAGCTGTTTTTT
D gene: TRBD1; clone size: NA; J gene: TRBJ1-3; V gene: TRBV11-3; CDR3 protein: CASSSGTGASGNTIYF; CDR3 DNA: TGTGCCAGCAGCTCCGGGACAGGGGCATCCGGAAACACCATATATTTT
D gene: NA; clone size: NA; J gene: TRBJ2-7; V gene: TRBV6-1; CDR3 protein: CASIPVGGENYEQYF; CDR3 DNA: TGTGCCAGCATCCCGGTAGGGGGAGAAAACTACGAGCAGTACTTC
D gene: NA; clone size: once; J gene: TRBJ1-2; V gene: TRBV15; CDR3 protein: CATSREVGYGYTF; CDR3 DNA: TGTGCCACCAGCAGGGAGGTCGGCTATGGCTACACCTTC
D gene: NA; clone size: NA; J gene: TRBJ2-7; V gene: TRBV7-2; CDR3 protein: CASSRTLAYEQYF; CDR3 DNA: TGTGCCAGCAGCCGTACTCTGGCCTACGAGCAGTACTTC
D gene: NA; clone size: NA; J gene: TRBJ2-1; V gene: TRBV9; CDR3 protein: CASSPLDRKYEQFF; CDR3 DNA: TGTGCCAGCAGCCCCTTGGACAGAAAGTATGAGCAGTTCTTC
D gene: NA; clone size: NA; J gene: TRBJ1-2; V gene: TRBV29-1; CDR3 protein: CSVLRDTRNYGYTF; CDR3 DNA: TGCAGCGTTTTACGGGACACACGTAACTATGGCTACACCTTC